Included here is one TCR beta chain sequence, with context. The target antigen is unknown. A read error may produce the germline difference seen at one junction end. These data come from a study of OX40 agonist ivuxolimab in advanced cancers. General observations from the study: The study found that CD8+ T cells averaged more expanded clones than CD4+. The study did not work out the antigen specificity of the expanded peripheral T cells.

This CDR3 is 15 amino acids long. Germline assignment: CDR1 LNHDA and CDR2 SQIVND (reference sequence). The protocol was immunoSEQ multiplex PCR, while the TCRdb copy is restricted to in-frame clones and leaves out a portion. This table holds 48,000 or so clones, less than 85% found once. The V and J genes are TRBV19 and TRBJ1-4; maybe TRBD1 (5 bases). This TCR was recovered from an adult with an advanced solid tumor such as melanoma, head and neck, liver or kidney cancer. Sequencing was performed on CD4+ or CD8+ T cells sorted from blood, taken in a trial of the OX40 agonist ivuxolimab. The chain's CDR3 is CASSSGRGPNEKLGF. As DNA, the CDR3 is TGTGCCAGTAGTTCCGGCCGGGGCCCTAATGAAAAACTCGGTTTT. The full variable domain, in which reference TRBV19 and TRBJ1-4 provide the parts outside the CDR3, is DGGITQSPKYLFRKEGQNVTLSCEQNLNHDAMYWYRQDPGQGLRLIYYSQIVNDFQKGDIAEGYSVSREKKESFPLTVTSAQKNPTAFYLCASSSGRGPNEKLGFGSGTQLSVL.